This TCR beta chain comes out of a study of shared clonotypes between healthy human individuals. V was trimmed by 5 bases and J by 6 bases, leaving 14 bases between them. The CDR3 has 14 residues. The germline CDR1 and CDR2 sequences are MGHRA and YSYEKL. It was across several immunoSEQ plates that each subset's genomic DNA was evenly split. Using immunoSEQ multiplex PCR, the repertoire was profiled, and TCRdb retains in-frame clones only, with some absent. This sample carries around 1.5 million clones, 95% to 99% of them seen once, and the ten largest clones take 0.4% to 0.55%. The authors divided CD4+ cells into CD45RA+ naive and CD45RA-negative memory subsets.

Sequenced: naive CD4+ T cells sorted from blood. Subset of the sample: CD45RA+ positively selected. The chain has TRBV4-1 and TRBJ1-5; D is possibly TRBD1 (5 bases). The sequence was obtained from a young man in good health. The CDR3 nucleotides read TGCGCCAGCAGCAAGGGGCAGGGAAGTCAGCCCCAGCATTTT. As protein: CASSKGQGSQPQHF.